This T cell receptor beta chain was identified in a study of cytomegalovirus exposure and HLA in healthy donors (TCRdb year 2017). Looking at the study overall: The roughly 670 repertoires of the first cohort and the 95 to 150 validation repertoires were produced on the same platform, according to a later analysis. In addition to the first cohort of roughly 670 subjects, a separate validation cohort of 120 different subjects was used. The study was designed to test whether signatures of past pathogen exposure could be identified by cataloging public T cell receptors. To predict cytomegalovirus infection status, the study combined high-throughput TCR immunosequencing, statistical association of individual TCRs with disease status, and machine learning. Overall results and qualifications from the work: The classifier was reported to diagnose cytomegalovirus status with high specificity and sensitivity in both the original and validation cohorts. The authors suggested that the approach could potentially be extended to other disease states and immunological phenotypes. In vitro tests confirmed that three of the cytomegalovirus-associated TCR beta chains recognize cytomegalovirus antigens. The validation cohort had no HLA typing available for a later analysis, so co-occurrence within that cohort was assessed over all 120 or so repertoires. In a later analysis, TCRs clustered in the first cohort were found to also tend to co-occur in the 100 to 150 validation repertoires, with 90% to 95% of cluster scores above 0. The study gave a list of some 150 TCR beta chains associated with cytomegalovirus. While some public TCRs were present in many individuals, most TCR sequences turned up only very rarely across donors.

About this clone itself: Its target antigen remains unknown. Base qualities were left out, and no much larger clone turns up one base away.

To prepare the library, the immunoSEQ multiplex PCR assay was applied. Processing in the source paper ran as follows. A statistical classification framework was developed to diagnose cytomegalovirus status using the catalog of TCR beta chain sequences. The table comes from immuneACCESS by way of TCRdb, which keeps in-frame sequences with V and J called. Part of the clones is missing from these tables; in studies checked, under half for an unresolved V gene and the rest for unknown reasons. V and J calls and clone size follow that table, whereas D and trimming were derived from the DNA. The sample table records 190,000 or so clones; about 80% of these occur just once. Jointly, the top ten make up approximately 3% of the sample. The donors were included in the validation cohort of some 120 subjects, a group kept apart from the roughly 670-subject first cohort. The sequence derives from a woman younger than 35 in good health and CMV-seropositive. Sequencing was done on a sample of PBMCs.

The CDR3 in this case is CASRDSFGTGNTGELFF. The DNA sequence reads TGTGCCAGCAGAGATTCATTCGGGACAGGGAACACCGGGGAGCTGTTTTTT. The chain employs TRBV5-6 and TRBJ2-2, and 8 junctional nucleotides match TRBD1. Counted from cysteine to phenylalanine, this CDR3 has 17 amino acids. Only the CDR3 DNA is retained, 51 bases long and in frame from the first base. Ends trimmed: V by 5 bases, J by 1 base; bases unmatched to a gene: 10. CDR1 and CDR2 are read off the germline V gene as SGHDT and YYEEEE.